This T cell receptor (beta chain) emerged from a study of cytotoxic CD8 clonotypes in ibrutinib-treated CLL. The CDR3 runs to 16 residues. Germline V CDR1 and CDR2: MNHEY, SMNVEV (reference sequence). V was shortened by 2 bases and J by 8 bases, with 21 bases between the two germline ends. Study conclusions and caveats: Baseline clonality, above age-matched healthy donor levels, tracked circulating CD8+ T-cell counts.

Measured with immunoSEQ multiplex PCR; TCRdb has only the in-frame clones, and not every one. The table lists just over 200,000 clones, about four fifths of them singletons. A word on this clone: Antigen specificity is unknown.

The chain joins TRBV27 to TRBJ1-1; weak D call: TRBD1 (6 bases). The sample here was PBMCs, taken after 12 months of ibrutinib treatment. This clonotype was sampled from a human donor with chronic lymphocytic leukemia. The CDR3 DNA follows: TGTGCCAGCAGTTTACCCATACAGGGCCCCCTAAAGGAAGCTTTCTTT. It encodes CASSLPIQGPLKEAFF.